This T cell receptor beta chain derives from a study of blood T cell repertoires in COVID-19. Overall study context: Material from acute and convalescent COVID-19 was sourced from the United States, Italy and Spain. PBMCs, B-cell-depleted T cells, or T cells were the source of the cDNA or gDNA that made up the material.

V dropped 5 bases and J dropped 8 bases, with 19 bases sitting between them. The CDR3 sequence is 15 residues long. Germline V CDR1 and CDR2: SEHNR, FQNEAQ (reference sequence). The authors' processing: Amplification of reference gene primers provided the estimated nucleated cell counts. Assay used: immunoSEQ multiplex PCR; TCRdb lists only in-frame clones, some missing. V, J and clone size are those of that table, while D and trimming were read from the DNA. This sample has about 210,000 clones; 60% to 85% occur once, and the top ten carry about 7%. The sequence was collected from a woman in her 70s with acute or convalescent COVID-19. The sequenced sample was peripheral blood. The chain has TRBV7-9 and TRBJ1-3; D is uncertain. The CDR3 region is CASSRVGQSGDTIYF. The CDR3 bases are TGTGCCAGCAGCCGGGTGGGCCAAAGCGGGGACACCATATATTTT.